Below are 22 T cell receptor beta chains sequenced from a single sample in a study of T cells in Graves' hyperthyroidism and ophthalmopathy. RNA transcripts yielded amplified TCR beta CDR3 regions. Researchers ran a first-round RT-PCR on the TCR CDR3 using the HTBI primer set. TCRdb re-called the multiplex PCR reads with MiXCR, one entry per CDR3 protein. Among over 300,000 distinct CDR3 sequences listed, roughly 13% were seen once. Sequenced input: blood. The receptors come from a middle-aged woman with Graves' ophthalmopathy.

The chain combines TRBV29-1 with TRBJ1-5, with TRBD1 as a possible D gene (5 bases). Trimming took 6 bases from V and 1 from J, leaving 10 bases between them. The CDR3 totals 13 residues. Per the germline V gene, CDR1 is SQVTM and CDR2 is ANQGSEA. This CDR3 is CSVRRDSNQPQHF. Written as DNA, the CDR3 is TGCAGCGTGCGCAGGGACAGCAATCAGCCCCAGCATTTT.

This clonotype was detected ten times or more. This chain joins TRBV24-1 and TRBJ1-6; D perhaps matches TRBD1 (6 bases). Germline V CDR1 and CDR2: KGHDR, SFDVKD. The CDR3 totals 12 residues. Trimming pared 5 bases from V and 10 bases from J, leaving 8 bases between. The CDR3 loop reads CATSVTGSPLHF. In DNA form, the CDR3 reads TGTGCCACCAGTGTGACAGGATCACCCCTCCACTTT.

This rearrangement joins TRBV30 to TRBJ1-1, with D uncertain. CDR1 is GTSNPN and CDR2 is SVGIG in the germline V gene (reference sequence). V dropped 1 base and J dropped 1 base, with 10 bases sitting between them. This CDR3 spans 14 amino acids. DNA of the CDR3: TGTGCCTGGAGTGGGGTTCCTCCGAACACTGAAGCTTTCTTT. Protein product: CAWSGVPPNTEAFF.

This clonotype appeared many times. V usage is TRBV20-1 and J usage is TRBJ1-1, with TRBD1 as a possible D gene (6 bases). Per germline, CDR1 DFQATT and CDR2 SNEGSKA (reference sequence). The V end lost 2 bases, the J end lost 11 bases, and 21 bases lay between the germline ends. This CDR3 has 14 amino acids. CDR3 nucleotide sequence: TGCAGTGCTAGACTGAATGACAGGCCTTGGTCTGCTTTCTTT. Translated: CSARLNDRPWSAFF.

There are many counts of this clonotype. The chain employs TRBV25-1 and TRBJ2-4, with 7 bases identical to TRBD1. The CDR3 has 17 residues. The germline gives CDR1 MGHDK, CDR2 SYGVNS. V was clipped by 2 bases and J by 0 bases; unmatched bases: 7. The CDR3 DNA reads TGTGCCAGCAGTGAAGGAACAGGGGTGCAAGCCAAAAACATTCAGTACTTC. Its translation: CASSEGTGVQAKNIQYF.

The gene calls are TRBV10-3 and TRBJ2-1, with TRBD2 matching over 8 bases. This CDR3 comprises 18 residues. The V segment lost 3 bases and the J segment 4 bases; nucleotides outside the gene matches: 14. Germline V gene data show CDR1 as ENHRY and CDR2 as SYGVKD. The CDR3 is CAISELPLLAGLYNEQFF. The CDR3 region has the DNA TGTGCCATCAGTGAACTCCCCCTCCTAGCGGGCCTATACAATGAGCAGTTCTTC.

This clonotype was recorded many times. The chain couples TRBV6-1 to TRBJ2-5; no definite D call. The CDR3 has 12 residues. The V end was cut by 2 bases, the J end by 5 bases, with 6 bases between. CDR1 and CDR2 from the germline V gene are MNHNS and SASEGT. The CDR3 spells CASSEWGETQYF. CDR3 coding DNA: TGTGCCAGCAGTGAATGGGGTGAGACCCAGTACTTC.

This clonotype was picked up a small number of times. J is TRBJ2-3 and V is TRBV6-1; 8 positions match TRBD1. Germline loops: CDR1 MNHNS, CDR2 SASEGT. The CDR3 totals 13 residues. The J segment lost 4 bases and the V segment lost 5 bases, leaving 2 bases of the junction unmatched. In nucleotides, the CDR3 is TGTGCCAGCAGTCAGGACAGGGCAGATACGCAGTATTTT. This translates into CASSQDRADTQYF.

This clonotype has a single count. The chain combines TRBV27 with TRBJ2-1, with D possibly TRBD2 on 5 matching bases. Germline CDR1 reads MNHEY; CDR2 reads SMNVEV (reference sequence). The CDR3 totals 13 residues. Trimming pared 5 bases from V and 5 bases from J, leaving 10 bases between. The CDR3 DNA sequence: TGTGCCAGCAGTCTCGGGGAACACAATGAGCAGTTCTTC. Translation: CASSLGEHNEQFF.

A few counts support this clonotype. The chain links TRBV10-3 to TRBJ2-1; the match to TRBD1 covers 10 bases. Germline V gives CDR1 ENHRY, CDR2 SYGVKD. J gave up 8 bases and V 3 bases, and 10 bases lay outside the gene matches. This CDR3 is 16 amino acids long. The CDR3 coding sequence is TGTGCCATCAGTGACCTGAAGGGACAGGGGACCGATGAGCAGTTCTTC. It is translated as CAISDLKGQGTDEQFF.

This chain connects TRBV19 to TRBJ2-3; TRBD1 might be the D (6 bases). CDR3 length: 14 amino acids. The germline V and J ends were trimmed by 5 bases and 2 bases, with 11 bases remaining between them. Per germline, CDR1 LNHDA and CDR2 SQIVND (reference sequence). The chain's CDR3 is CASSSGVFTDTQYF. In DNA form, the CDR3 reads TGTGCCAGTAGTTCAGGGGTTTTCACAGATACGCAGTATTTT.

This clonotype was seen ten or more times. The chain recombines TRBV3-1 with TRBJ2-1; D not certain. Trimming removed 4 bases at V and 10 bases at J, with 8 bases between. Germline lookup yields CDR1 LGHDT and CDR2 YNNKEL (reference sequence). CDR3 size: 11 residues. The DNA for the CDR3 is TGTGCCAGCAGCCGGTACATCGAGCAGTTCTTC. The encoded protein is CASSRYIEQFF.

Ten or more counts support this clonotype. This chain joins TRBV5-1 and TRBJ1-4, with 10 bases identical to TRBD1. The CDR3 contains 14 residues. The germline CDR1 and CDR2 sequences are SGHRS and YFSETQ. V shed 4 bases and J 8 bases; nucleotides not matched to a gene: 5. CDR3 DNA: TGCGCCAGCAGCCGGACAGGGGGGATAGAAAAACTGTTTTTT. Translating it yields CASSRTGGIEKLFF.

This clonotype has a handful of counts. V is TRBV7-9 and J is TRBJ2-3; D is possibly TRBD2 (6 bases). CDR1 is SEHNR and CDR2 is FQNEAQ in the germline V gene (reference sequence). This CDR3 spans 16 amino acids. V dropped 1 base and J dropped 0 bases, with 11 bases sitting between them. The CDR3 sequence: CASSLGTLASTDTQYF. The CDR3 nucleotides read TGTGCCAGCAGCTTAGGGACACTAGCTAGCACAGATACGCAGTATTTT.

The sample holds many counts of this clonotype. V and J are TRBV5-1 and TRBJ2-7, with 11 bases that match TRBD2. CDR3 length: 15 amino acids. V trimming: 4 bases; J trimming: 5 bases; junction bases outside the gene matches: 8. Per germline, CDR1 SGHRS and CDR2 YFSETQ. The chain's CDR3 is CASSPWTSGSDEQYF. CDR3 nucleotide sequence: TGCGCCAGCAGCCCATGGACTAGCGGGTCTGACGAGCAGTACTTC.

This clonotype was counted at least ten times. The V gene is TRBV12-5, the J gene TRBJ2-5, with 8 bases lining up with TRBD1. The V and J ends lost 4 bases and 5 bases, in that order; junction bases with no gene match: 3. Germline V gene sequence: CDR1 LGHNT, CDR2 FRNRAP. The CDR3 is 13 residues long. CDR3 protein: CASGYRGSETQYF. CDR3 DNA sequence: TGTGCTAGTGGTTACAGGGGGTCGGAGACCCAGTACTTC.

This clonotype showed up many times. DNA for the CDR3: TGCAGTGCGCATAGGGGGCTGGGATATGGCTACACCTTC. As protein: CSAHRGLGYGYTF. The V call is TRBV20-1, the J call TRBJ1-2, with TRBD1 matching over 7 bases. J was trimmed by 5 bases and V by 6 bases; bases with no gene match: 9. Germline CDR1 reads DFQATT; CDR2 reads SNEGSKA (reference sequence). CDR3 size: 13 residues.

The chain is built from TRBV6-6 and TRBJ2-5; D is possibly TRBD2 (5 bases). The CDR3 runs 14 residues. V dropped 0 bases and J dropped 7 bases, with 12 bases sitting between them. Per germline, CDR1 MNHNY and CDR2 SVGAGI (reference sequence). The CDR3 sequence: CASSYSLRAGTQYF. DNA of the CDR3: TGTGCCAGCAGTTACTCCCTTAGGGCGGGGACCCAGTACTTC.

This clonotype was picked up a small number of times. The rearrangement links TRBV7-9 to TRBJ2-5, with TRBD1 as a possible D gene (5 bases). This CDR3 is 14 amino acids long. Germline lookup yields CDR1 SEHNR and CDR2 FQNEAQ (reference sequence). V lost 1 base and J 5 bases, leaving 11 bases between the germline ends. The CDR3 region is CASSLGRAAETQYF. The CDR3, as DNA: TGTGCCAGCAGCTTAGGCAGGGCTGCGGAGACCCAGTACTTC.

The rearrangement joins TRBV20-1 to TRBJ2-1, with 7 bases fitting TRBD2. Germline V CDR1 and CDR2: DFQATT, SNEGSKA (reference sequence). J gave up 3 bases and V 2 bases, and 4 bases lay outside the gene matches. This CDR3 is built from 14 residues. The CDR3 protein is CSARSGKNYNEQFF. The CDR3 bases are TGCAGTGCTAGAAGCGGGAAAAACTACAATGAGCAGTTCTTC.

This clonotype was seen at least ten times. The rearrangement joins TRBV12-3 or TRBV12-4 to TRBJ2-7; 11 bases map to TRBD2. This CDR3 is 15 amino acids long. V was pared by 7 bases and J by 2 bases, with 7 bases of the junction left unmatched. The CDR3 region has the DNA TGTGCCAGCACCACGGGACTAGCGGAGACCTACGAGCAGTACTTC. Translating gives CASTTGLAETYEQYF.

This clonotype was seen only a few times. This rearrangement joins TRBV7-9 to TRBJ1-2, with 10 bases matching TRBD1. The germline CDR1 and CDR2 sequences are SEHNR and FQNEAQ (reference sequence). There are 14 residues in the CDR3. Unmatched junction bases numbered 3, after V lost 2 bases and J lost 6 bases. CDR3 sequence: CASSLKGQGDGYTF. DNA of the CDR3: TGTGCCAGCAGCTTAAAAGGACAGGGGGATGGCTACACCTTC.